The 7 T cell receptor beta chains below were found in one sample sequenced in a study of T cell repertoires in cytomegalovirus infection. TCRdb re-analysed the reads in MiXCR, keeping a single row per CDR3 protein. The table lists 450,000 to 650,000 distinct CDR3 sequences, 26% of them singletons. The sample was PBMCs. These receptor sequences come from a human donor in good health (CMV status not recorded). Some clones in this sample may be carry-over from other donors' samples.

The genes are TRBV28 and TRBJ1-5; 7 nucleotides line up with TRBD1. The CDR3 totals 15 residues. J was trimmed by 2 bases and V by 10 bases; bases with no gene match: 11. Germline lookup yields CDR1 MDHEN and CDR2 SYDVKM. The CDR3 loop reads CAITEGAPGNQPQHF. As DNA, the CDR3 is TGTGCCATCACCGAGGGGGCCCCCGGCAATCAGCCCCAGCATTTT.

This clonotype was picked up a small number of times. This rearrangement joins TRBV7-8 to TRBJ1-2; D is ambiguous. The ends were cut back, 6 bases at V and 5 bases at J, with 16 bases in the middle. The length of the CDR3 is 14 residues. CDR1 and CDR2 (germline): SGHVS, FQNEAQ. The chain's CDR3 is CASSQGGVLYGYTF. CDR3 nucleotide sequence: TGTGCCAGCAGTCAAGGCGGGGTCCTTTATGGCTACACCTTC. The whole variable domain, remainder taken from reference TRBV7-8 and TRBJ1-2, is GAGVSQSPRYKVAKRGQDVALRCDPISGHVSLFWYQQALGQGPEFLTYFQNEAQLDKSGLPSDRFFAERPEGSVSTLKIQRTQQEDSAVYLCASSQGGVLYGYTFGSGTRLTVV.

The chain recombines TRBV11-2 with TRBJ2-3; tentatively, D is TRBD1 or TRBD2 (6 bases each). This CDR3 spans 19 amino acids. Germline loops: CDR1 SGHAT, CDR2 FQNNGV. Trimming left V 0 bases short and J 3 bases short, with 22 bases between. CDR3: CASSLDPGALGVSTDTQYF. The CDR3 nucleotides read TGTGCCAGCAGCTTAGACCCGGGGGCGCTCGGGGTATCTACAGATACGCAGTATTTT.

V gene TRBV19 combines with J gene TRBJ2-4; D is unresolved. Trimming stripped 0 bases from V and 12 bases from J, with 18 bases between. Germline V CDR1 and CDR2: LNHDA, SQIVND (reference sequence). The CDR3 spans 15 residues. CDR3 residues: CASSIEAGPTSDQYF. In nucleotides, the CDR3 is TGTGCCAGTAGTATAGAGGCCGGCCCCACCTCGGATCAGTACTTC. The variable domain in full, with the rest retrieved from reference TRBV19 and TRBJ2-4, is DGGITQSPKYLFRKEGQNVTLSCEQNLNHDAMYWYRQDPGQGLRLIYYSQIVNDFQKGDIAEGYSVSREKKESFPLTVTSAQKNPTAFYLCASSIEAGPTSDQYFGAGTRLSVL.

This clonotype occurred many times. The chain couples TRBV7-2 to TRBJ2-2; D gene ambiguous. The V end was cut by 5 bases, the J end by 1 base, with 11 bases between. Germline V gives CDR1 SGHTA, CDR2 FQGNSA. The CDR3 sequence is 15 residues long. The CDR3 DNA reads as TGTGCCAGCAGCCCCCTCCACATGAACACCGGGGAGCTGTTTTTT. The encoded protein is CASSPLHMNTGELFF.

This chain uses TRBV19 with TRBJ1-2, with D unclear. The germline gives CDR1 LNHDA, CDR2 SQIVND (reference sequence). V was cut by 4 bases and J by 8 bases, with 23 bases left in between. This CDR3 is built from 16 residues. CDR3 in amino acids: CASSTLNLRQPGGYTF. The CDR3 nucleotides are TGTGCCAGTAGTACCCTAAACCTACGGCAGCCAGGAGGCTACACCTTC.

The J gene is TRBJ2-5, the V gene TRBV29-1, with TRBD1 matching 9 bases. Germline CDR1 reads SQVTM; CDR2 reads ANQGSEA. The CDR3 length is 15 residues. J lost 7 bases, V lost 5 bases, and 14 bases had no gene match. CDR3 coding DNA: TGCAGCGTTAGCGAATCGGGACAGGGAATTGGGACCCAGTACTTC. This codes for CSVSESGQGIGTQYF.